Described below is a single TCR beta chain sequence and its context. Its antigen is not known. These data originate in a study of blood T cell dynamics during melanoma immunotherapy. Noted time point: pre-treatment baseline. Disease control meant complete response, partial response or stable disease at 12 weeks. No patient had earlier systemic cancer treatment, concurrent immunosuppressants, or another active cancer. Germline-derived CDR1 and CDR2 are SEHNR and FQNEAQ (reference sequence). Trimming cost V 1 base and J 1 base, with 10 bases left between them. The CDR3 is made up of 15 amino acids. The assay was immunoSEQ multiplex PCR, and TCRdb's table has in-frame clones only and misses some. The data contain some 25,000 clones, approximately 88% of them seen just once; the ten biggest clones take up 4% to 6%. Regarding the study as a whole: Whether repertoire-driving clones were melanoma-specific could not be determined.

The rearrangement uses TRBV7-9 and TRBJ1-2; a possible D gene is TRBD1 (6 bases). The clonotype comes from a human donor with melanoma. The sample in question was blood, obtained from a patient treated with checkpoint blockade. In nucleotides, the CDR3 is TGTGCCAGCAGCTTAGATACAGGGTTTAACTATGGCTACACCTTC. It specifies CASSLDTGFNYGYTF.